This entry lists 11 T cell receptor beta chains sequenced from one sample in a study of blood T cells in healthy people across ages. Through a sample-barcoded 5' primer and a J-beta primer mix, a second PCR was run for 7 to 11 cycles. From the 5' RACE reads, TCRdb called clonotypes with MiXCR, one entry per CDR3 protein. This sample carries approximately 760,000 distinct CDR3 sequences, 20% to 30% of them seen once, and the ten largest clones take under 10%. The same specimen was also included in a second study, on T cells of mothers and their children.

Sequencing used blood. These receptors all come from a boy younger than 18 in good health.

The sample holds one count of this clonotype. A junction boundary mismatches the germline segment, possibly from a read error. This chain's CDR3 is CVSSPGTSGRALDTGELFF. The CDR3 coding sequence is TGTGTCAGCAGCCCGGGGACTAGCGGGAGGGCCCTCGACACCGGGGAGCTGTTTTTT. The genes are TRBV7-8 and TRBJ2-2; 16 bases are shared with TRBD2. This CDR3 comprises 19 residues. Germline V gene sequence: CDR1 SGHVS, CDR2 FQNEAQ.

The chain employs TRBV28 and TRBJ2-5; D tentatively fits TRBD1 or TRBD2 (5 bases each). Between the trimmed V and J ends, which lost 4 bases and 6 bases, there was a span of 15 bases. Germline V gives CDR1 MDHEN, CDR2 SYDVKM. CDR3 size: 14 residues. The CDR3 DNA reads TGTGCCAGCAGTTCTCGGGACCCGCAAAAGACCCAGTACTTC. Translated: CASSSRDPQKTQYF.

The V and J genes are TRBV7-2 and TRBJ1-1, with D possibly matching TRBD1 (6 bases). V lost 5 bases to trimming and J lost 2 bases, with 15 bases between them. The germline CDR1 and CDR2 sequences are SGHTA and FQGNSA. This CDR3 comprises 15 residues. This CDR3 reads CASSPPEGGNTEAFF. The CDR3 nucleotides are TGTGCCAGCAGCCCGCCGGAAGGGGGAAACACTGAAGCTTTCTTT.

The chain employs TRBV14 and TRBJ2-7, with 8 bases fitting TRBD1. The CDR3 is made up of 14 amino acids. V shed 6 bases and J 2 bases; nucleotides not matched to a gene: 6. Germline CDR1 is SGHDN and CDR2 is FVKESK. The CDR3: CASSGQGNTYEQYF. The CDR3 nucleotides read TGTGCCAGCAGTGGACAGGGAAACACCTACGAGCAGTACTTC.

In its sample, this clonotype was seen a few times. The rearrangement uses TRBV12-3 or TRBV12-4 and TRBJ2-7, with 13 bases identical to TRBD2. The CDR3 extends over 16 amino acids. Trimming cost V 3 bases and J 5 bases; bases outside gene matches: 7. CDR3 sequence (DNA): TGTGCCAGCAGTTTGGCTGGGACTAGCGGGAACAACGAGCAGTACTTC. It codes for CASSLAGTSGNNEQYF.

This chain joins TRBV29-1 and TRBJ2-7; possible D gene TRBD2, 6 bases. CDR1 SQVTM and CDR2 ANQGSEA come from the germline V gene. Trimming stripped 2 bases from V and 7 bases from J, with 27 bases between. The CDR3 consists of 17 residues. The chain's CDR3 is CSVELGLGSEGRGEQYF. As DNA, the CDR3 is TGCAGCGTTGAACTCGGGTTGGGGTCGGAGGGGCGAGGGGAGCAGTACTTC.

The J gene is TRBJ1-2, the V gene TRBV7-9; a weak D match, TRBD1 (6 bases). The CDR3 consists of 15 residues. V was shortened by 6 bases and J by 2 bases, with 16 bases between the two germline ends. Germline V gene data show CDR1 as SEHNR and CDR2 as FQNEAQ (reference sequence). CDR3 coding DNA: TGTGCCAGCAGTCCAGTTGGGGGGCAGAACTATGGCTACACCTTC. It translates to CASSPVGGQNYGYTF. Supplemented by reference TRBV7-9 and TRBJ1-2, the full variable domain reads DTGVSQNPRHKITKRGQNVTFRCDPISEHNRLYWYRQTLGQGPEFLTYFQNEAQLEKSRLLSDRFSAERPKGSFSTLEIQRTEQGDSAMYLCASSPVGGQNYGYTFGSGTRLTVV.

This clonotype was counted a few times. This chain links TRBV12-3 or TRBV12-4 with TRBJ2-7; D may correspond to TRBD1 or TRBD2 (5 bases each). V was clipped by 6 bases and J by 8 bases, with 23 bases between them. The CDR3 contains 15 residues. The CDR3 is CASSETGTEAEKQYF. CDR3 DNA sequence: TGTGCCAGCAGCGAGACCGGGACCGAGGCTGAGAAGCAGTACTTC.

This rearrangement joins TRBV29-1 to TRBJ2-1; the match to TRBD1 covers 7 bases. Looked up from germline, CDR1 is SQVTM and CDR2 is ANQGSEA. The CDR3 loop spans 14 amino acids. V was pared by 3 bases and J by 2 bases, with 4 bases of the junction left unmatched. CDR3: CSVERQGPYNEQFF. The CDR3 DNA reads as TGCAGCGTTGAGAGACAGGGCCCCTACAATGAGCAGTTCTTC.

The rearrangement uses TRBV28 and TRBJ2-4; unclear D gene. The CDR3 covers 16 residues. V was trimmed by 1 base and J by 0 bases, leaving 10 bases between them. The germline V gene encodes CDR1 MDHEN and CDR2 SYDVKM. The CDR3 DNA sequence: TGTGCCAGCAGTTTATTACGGCCGCTAGCCAAAAACATTCAGTACTTC. Amino acids: CASSLLRPLAKNIQYF.

This clonotype has only a few counts. The V call is TRBV4-3, the J call TRBJ2-1; the D is unclear. The DNA matches TRBJ2-5 better at its end, which makes the J call doubtful. The CDR3 consists of 14 residues. CDR1 is LGHNA, CDR2 YSLEER, per germline. CDR3 loop: CASSQDVGVETQYF. CDR3 nucleotide sequence: TGCGCCAGCAGCCAAGACGTGGGTGTCGAGACCCAGTACTTC.